This TCR beta chain was recorded in a study of T cells in localized non-small cell lung cancer. Overall study findings and caveats: Without multi-region sequencing, intratumor heterogeneity could not be excluded. The greatest T cell clonality was found in uninvolved adjacent lung (higher than in tumor).

Using immunoSEQ multiplex PCR, the repertoire was profiled, and TCRdb retains in-frame clones only, with some absent. The repertoire holds roughly 89,000 clones, with approximately 90% as singletons. With regard to this clone: Antigen: not known. At the DNA level, this CDR3 is encoded by other sequences in the same sample as well.

This TCR derives from a woman aged 35 to 70 with stage II squamous cell lung carcinoma. The sequencing used PBMCs, collected before any cancer treatment.

The DNA of the CDR3 is TGTGCCAGCAGCTTAAGTCCTCGGGCAGGGGGGACCTATGGCTACACCTTC. Encoded protein: CASSLSPRAGGTYGYTF. The chain links TRBV7-2 to TRBJ1-2; 7 positions match TRBD1. With 2 bases clipped from V and 4 bases from J, the junction kept 13 bases outside the gene matches. This CDR3 comprises 17 residues. The germline V gene has CDR1 SGHTA and CDR2 FQGNSA.